Below are 32 T cell receptor beta chains sequenced from a single sample in a study of T cell responses to AZD1222 COVID-19 vaccine. Profiled with immunoSEQ multiplex PCR; TCRdb holds only in-frame clones, not every one. The sample has roughly 160,000 clones, about 90% seen once. The sample in question was peripheral blood, obtained on day 0 of AZD1222 vaccination. The source is an adult in good health.

This chain connects TRBV7-2 to TRBJ1-3; TRBD1 aligns across 7 bases. This CDR3 is built from 16 residues. The germline CDR1 and CDR2 sequences are SGHTA and FQGNSA. V lost 4 bases, J lost 4 bases, and 10 bases stayed unmatched. CDR3 region: CASSSQSGGGGNTIYF. In DNA, the CDR3 is TGTGCCAGCAGCTCCCAGTCAGGGGGGGGAGGAAACACCATATATTTT.

V is TRBV7-9 and J is TRBJ1-2, with no clear D. Germline V gene sequence: CDR1 SEHNR, CDR2 FQNEAQ (reference sequence). The length of the CDR3 is 14 residues. V was shortened by 7 bases and J by 6 bases, with 18 bases between the two germline ends. CDR3 sequence: CASTPTRKEDGYTF. The CDR3 DNA reads as TGTGCCAGCACCCCGACCCGAAAGGAAGATGGCTACACCTTC.

In its sample, this clone was seen a few times. The chain couples TRBV5-1 to TRBJ2-1, with 8 bases fitting TRBD1. V lost 4 bases, J lost 7 bases, and 13 bases stayed unmatched. CDR1 is SGHRS, CDR2 YFSETQ, per germline. This CDR3 has 16 residues. The CDR3 nucleotides read TGCGCCAGCAGCCGGATACAGGGGGGTGATAGAAATGAGCAGTTCTTC. Translating it yields CASSRIQGGDRNEQFF.

The table lists this clone with a count of one. The V gene is TRBV6-6, the J gene TRBJ1-1; 7 bases line up with TRBD1. CDR3 length: 15 amino acids. Trimming at V came to 2 bases and at J to 2 bases, leaving 5 bases not matched to a gene. The V gene's germline CDR1 is MNHNY and CDR2 SVGAGI (reference sequence). This chain's CDR3 is CASSYAGQDNTEAFF. DNA of the CDR3: TGTGCCAGCAGTTACGCTGGACAGGACAACACTGAAGCTTTCTTT.

This clone has more than one count but fewer than ten. The V gene is TRBV5-4, the J gene TRBJ1-5, with D possibly being TRBD1 (5 bases). The V end lost 5 bases, the J end lost 0 bases, and 24 bases lay between the germline ends. Germline assignment: CDR1 SGHNT and CDR2 YYREEE (reference sequence). The CDR3 has 19 amino acids. The CDR3 DNA follows: TGTGCCAGCAGTCAGACGCCCCCATTACAGGACTATAGCAATCAGCCCCAGCATTTT. Amino acids: CASSQTPPLQDYSNQPQHF.

This chain connects TRBV7-2 to TRBJ2-7; D ambiguous. From germline, CDR1 is SGHTA and CDR2 FQGNSA. V was cut by 5 bases and J by 2 bases, with 10 bases left in between. The CDR3 length is 13 residues. CDR3 sequence (DNA): TGTGCCAGCAGCCCCAGGAAAGCCTACGAGCAGTACTTC. Protein product: CASSPRKAYEQYF.

This sequence joins TRBV6-2 or TRBV6-3 and TRBJ2-7, with 8 nucleotides matching TRBD1. The ends lost 2 bases at V and 7 bases at J; junction bases unmatched: 7. The CDR3 is 14 amino acids. The germline V gene encodes CDR1 MNHEY and CDR2 SVGEGT. DNA of the CDR3: TGTGCCAGCAGTTACATCCAGGGGGCGAGGGAGCAGTACTTC. This encodes CASSYIQGAREQYF.

The gene calls are TRBV14 and TRBJ1-6; 7 bases are a match to TRBD1. The CDR3 is 13 residues long. Unmatched junction bases numbered 7, after V lost 10 bases and J lost 7 bases. Germline CDR1 and CDR2: SGHDN and FVKESK. CDR3 DNA: TGTGCCACCAGGGACAGCCTCAATTCACCCCTCCACTTT. Its protein product is CATRDSLNSPLHF. Complete variable domain (other parts from reference TRBV14 and TRBJ1-6): EAGVTQFPSHSVIEKGQTVTLRCDPISGHDNLYWYRRVMGKEIKFLLHFVKESKQDESGMPNNRFLAERTGGTYSTLKVQPAELEDSGVYFCATRDSLNSPLHFGNGTRLTVT.

The chain is built from TRBV3-1 (or the pseudogene TRBV3-2) and TRBJ2-4; D not certain. CDR3 length: 16 amino acids. Between the trimmed V and J ends, which lost 0 bases and 3 bases, there was a span of 12 bases. Per germline, CDR1 LGHDT and CDR2 YNNKEL (reference sequence). The CDR3 region has the DNA TGTGCCAGCAGCCAAGACCGAAGGACCGACAAAAACATTCAGTACTTC. The encoded protein is CASSQDRRTDKNIQYF.

The chain recombines TRBV27 with TRBJ1-6; TRBD1 might be the D (5 bases). Germline V lookup: CDR1 MNHEY, CDR2 SMNVEV (reference sequence). The CDR3 covers 17 residues. Between the trimmed V and J ends, which lost 6 bases and 10 bases, there was a span of 25 bases. CDR3 sequence (DNA): TGTGCCAGCAGACCGGGGCGGGGTAAACTCTTGCGGTCACCCCTCCACTTT. This gives the protein CASRPGRGKLLRSPLHF.

The chain is built from TRBV10-3 and TRBJ1-6; 7 bases match TRBD1. This CDR3 spans 14 amino acids. CDR1 is ENHRY, CDR2 SYGVKD, per germline. The junction had 5 bases not matched to a gene; V was cut back by 6 bases and J by 6 bases. In DNA, the CDR3 is TGTGCCATCAGCCGGGACAGCTTTAATTCACCCCTCCACTTT. Protein sequence: CAISRDSFNSPLHF.

V and J are TRBV19 and TRBJ1-1; D possibly corresponds to TRBD1 (6 bases). This CDR3 spans 15 amino acids. CDR1 is LNHDA and CDR2 is SQIVND in the germline V gene (reference sequence). V lost 6 bases and J lost 4, with 18 bases in between. CDR3 sequence (DNA): TGTGCCAGTAGCCAGGAGGCAGGGGTGGGCACTGAAGCTTTCTTT. This gives the protein CASSQEAGVGTEAFF.

The rearrangement uses TRBV24-1 and TRBJ1-5; the D gene is possibly TRBD1 (5 bases). The length of the CDR3 is 17 residues. Trimming removed 3 bases at V and 7 bases at J, with 21 bases between. Germline CDR1 and CDR2: KGHDR and SFDVKD. This CDR3 is CATSDQTTGVVGQPQHF. CDR3 DNA: TGTGCCACCAGTGATCAGACTACGGGGGTAGTCGGACAGCCCCAGCATTTT.

V gene TRBV28 combines with J gene TRBJ1-2; 7 nucleotides match TRBD1. This CDR3 comprises 12 residues. Germline V gives CDR1 MDHEN, CDR2 SYDVKM. With V trimmed by 7 bases and J by 4 bases, 3 bases remained unmatched. The CDR3 coding sequence is TGTGCCAGCAAGACAGGGACCTATGGCTACACCTTC. This sequence encodes CASKTGTYGYTF.

The chain has TRBV7-8 and TRBJ1-1, with D unresolved. Germline-derived CDR1 and CDR2 are SGHVS and FQNEAQ. With 1 base removed from V and 5 bases from J, the gap between germline ends came to 8 bases. The CDR3 runs 13 residues. The CDR3 bases are TGTGCCAGCAGCTTAGAGGTTTGGACTGAAGCTTTCTTT. The encoded protein is CASSLEVWTEAFF.

V gene TRBV27 combines with J gene TRBJ2-1; D not certain. The germline V and J ends were trimmed by 5 bases and 6 bases, with 11 bases remaining between them. The CDR3 loop spans 13 amino acids. Looked up from germline, CDR1 is MNHEY and CDR2 is SMNVEV (reference sequence). This CDR3 is CASSPYSINEQFF. The CDR3 nucleotides read TGTGCCAGCAGTCCCTACTCAATCAATGAGCAGTTCTTC.

The chain carries TRBV28 and TRBJ1-2; 7 positions match TRBD1. The trim removed 2 bases at V and 8 bases at J, leaving 8 bases unmatched. The CDR3 is 14 amino acids. The germline CDR1 and CDR2 sequences are MDHEN and SYDVKM. DNA for the CDR3: TGTGCCAGCAGTTTAGCCCAGACAGGGCGCGGCTACACCTTC. Amino acid sequence: CASSLAQTGRGYTF.

The V gene is TRBV6-5, the J gene TRBJ1-2; D gene unclear. The germline CDR1 and CDR2 sequences are MNHEY and SVGAGI. Trimming took 0 bases from V and 8 from J, leaving 19 bases between them. The CDR3 runs 16 residues. The CDR3 DNA reads as TGTGCCAGCAGTTACTCGGGTCAGGCCGCTGGAGAAGGCTACACCTTC. Its translation: CASSYSGQAAGEGYTF.

The chain couples TRBV7-9 to TRBJ2-1; 7 nucleotides align to TRBD2. V was pared by 5 bases and J by 4 bases, with 8 bases of the junction left unmatched. The CDR3 is made up of 15 amino acids. The germline V gene encodes CDR1 SEHNR and CDR2 FQNEAQ (reference sequence). CDR3 sequence: CASSPYGGSYNEQFF. In nucleotides, the CDR3 is TGTGCCAGCAGCCCGTACGGGGGGAGTTACAATGAGCAGTTCTTC.

This CDR3 reads CASSRPRTSGNPYNEQFF. DNA of the CDR3: TGTGCCAGCAGCCGTCCCCGGACTAGCGGGAATCCCTACAATGAGCAGTTCTTC. The V call is TRBV3-1 (or the pseudogene TRBV3-2), the J call TRBJ2-1; 12 positions match TRBD2. Trimming removed 4 bases from V and 2 bases from J; junction bases left unmatched: 9. The CDR3 covers 18 residues. Looked up from germline, CDR1 is LGHDT and CDR2 is YNNKEL (reference sequence).

The CDR3 loop is CASSNRRDNYGYTF. As DNA, the CDR3 is TGTGCCAGCAGTAACCGCAGGGATAACTATGGCTACACCTTC. This rearrangement joins TRBV2 to TRBJ1-2, with D tentatively TRBD1 (5 bases). Between the trimmed V and J ends, which lost 5 bases and 1 base, there was a span of 11 bases. Germline V lookup: CDR1 SNHLY, CDR2 FYNNEI. The CDR3 has 14 residues.

The chain employs TRBV30 and TRBJ2-1, with 9 bases identical to TRBD2. The CDR3 loop spans 23 amino acids. CDR1 and CDR2 from the germline V gene are GTSNPN and SVGIG (reference sequence). With V trimmed by 2 bases and J by 0 bases, 26 bases remained unmatched. CDR3 in amino acids: CAWSFGHREDWTSVSLSYNEQFF. The CDR3 nucleotides are TGTGCCTGGAGTTTTGGGCACCGTGAAGACTGGACTAGCGTTTCCCTCTCCTACAATGAGCAGTTCTTC.

CDR3 sequence: CASSFRTSGTLSYEQYF. The CDR3 nucleotides read TGTGCCAGCAGCTTTAGGACTAGCGGGACTCTCTCCTACGAGCAGTACTTC. V and J are TRBV11-2 and TRBJ2-7; 12 positions agree with TRBD2. CDR3 length: 17 residues. In germline, CDR1 is SGHAT, CDR2 FQNNGV. V shed 3 bases, J shed 0 bases, and the junction held 6 bases outside the gene matches. The full variable domain, rest sourced from reference TRBV11-2 and TRBJ2-7, is EAGVAQSPRYKIIEKRQSVAFWCNPISGHATLYWYQQILGQGPKLLIQFQNNGVVDDSQLPKDRFSAERLKGVDSTLKIQPAKLEDSAVYLCASSFRTSGTLSYEQYFGPGTRLTVT.

The CDR3 sequence is CASSYRIPNQPQHF. In DNA, the CDR3 is TGTGCCAGTAGCTACAGGATCCCGAATCAGCCCCAGCATTTT. This chain uses TRBV19 with TRBJ1-5; a weak D match, TRBD1 (5 bases). The CDR3 totals 14 residues. Deletions cut 6 bases from V and 4 bases from J, with 13 bases between. Germline V gives CDR1 LNHDA, CDR2 SQIVND (reference sequence).

V usage is TRBV5-1 and J usage is TRBJ2-1, with a possible D match to TRBD2 (6 bases). Germline V CDR1 and CDR2: SGHRS, YFSETQ. Trimming took off 4 bases at V and 8 bases at J, with 16 bases between the two ends. CDR3 length: 14 amino acids. The CDR3 nucleotides read TGCGCCAGCAGCCCTGCGACTAGATGGGATGAGCAGTTCTTC. Residues: CASSPATRWDEQFF.

This clone showed up just once. The gene calls are TRBV21-1 and TRBJ2-7; the table's D call, TRBD1, has no DNA check behind it. TRBV21-1 is a recognized pseudogene. CDR3 size: 14 residues. CDR3 protein: CAILWDREPYEQYF. As DNA, the CDR3 is TGTGCCATACTGTGGGACAGGGAGCCCTACGAGCAGTACTTC.

The chain has TRBV5-1 and TRBJ2-1; tentatively, D is TRBD1 (7 bases). This CDR3 comprises 14 residues. With 1 base removed from V and 4 bases from J, the gap between germline ends came to 9 bases. In germline, CDR1 is SGHRS, CDR2 YFSETQ. This CDR3 is CASSLQGGYNEQFF. The DNA for the CDR3 is TGCGCCAGCAGCTTGCAGGGGGGATACAATGAGCAGTTCTTC.

The CDR3 here is CASRGNEKLFF. The DNA for the CDR3 is TGTGCCAGCAGGGGGAATGAAAAACTGTTTTTT. The V gene is TRBV25-1, the J gene TRBJ1-4; unclear D gene. This CDR3 contains 11 residues. The V gene's germline CDR1 is MGHDK and CDR2 SYGVNS. With 6 bases removed from V and 5 bases from J, the gap between germline ends came to 4 bases.

The chain has TRBV28 and TRBJ1-1, with 12 nucleotides matching TRBD1. The ends lost 5 bases at V and 9 bases at J; junction bases unmatched: 13. This CDR3 is built from 16 residues. Germline loops: CDR1 MDHEN, CDR2 SYDVKM. The CDR3 bases are TGTGCCAGCAGTCGTCCGGGACAGGGGGCGAGAATCAAAGCTTTCTTT. It is translated as CASSRPGQGARIKAFF.

The chain joins TRBV2 to TRBJ1-4; the D is unclear. The germline gives CDR1 SNHLY, CDR2 FYNNEI. CDR3 length: 12 residues. V was pared by 4 bases and J by 6 bases, with 6 bases between. CDR3 DNA sequence: TGTGCCAGCAGTGTAGGGTATGAAAAACTGTTTTTT. Protein sequence: CASSVGYEKLFF.

The rearrangement links TRBV9 to TRBJ2-3; 7 bases agree with TRBD2. The J segment lost 2 bases and the V segment lost 3 bases, leaving 9 bases of the junction unmatched. Germline V gene lookup returns CDR1 SGDLS and CDR2 YYNGEE. The CDR3 runs 16 residues. In nucleotides, the CDR3 is TGTGCCAGCAGCGCCGCCAGCGGGGATTTCACAGATACGCAGTATTTT. As protein: CASSAASGDFTDTQYF.

The genes are TRBV11-2 and TRBJ1-2; 8 nucleotides match TRBD1. CDR1 is SGHAT, CDR2 FQNNGV, per germline. This CDR3 region has 14 residues. The V segment lost 4 bases and the J segment 7 bases; nucleotides outside the gene matches: 8. Written as DNA, the CDR3 is TGTGCCAGCAGCTCCAACCCACAGGGGGTTGGCTACACCTTC. This sequence encodes CASSSNPQGVGYTF.